The clone carrying this T cell receptor (beta chain) turned up a few times. What it recognizes is unknown. The source of the sample is a study of cytomegalovirus exposure and HLA in healthy donors. Points from the study as a whole: CMV serostatus was the only immune exposure information that was available.

The length of the CDR3 is 14 residues. Trimming at V came to 1 base and at J to 5 bases, leaving 5 bases not matched to a gene. Germline values: CDR1 GTSNPN, CDR2 SVGIG (reference sequence). Primers for the PCR totalled 60 Vbeta and 13 Jbeta. Clones were read by immunoSEQ multiplex PCR, and TCRdb kept only the in-frame ones, dropping some. The table lists approximately 88,000 clones, around 77% of them singletons. Sequencing was performed on PBMCs. The TCR originated in a man aged 45-60 years in good health and CMV-seropositive. The chain employs TRBV30 and TRBJ2-3; 8 bases agree with TRBD1. CDR3 bases: TGTGCCTGGAGTGCTGGGACAGGAGAAGATACGCAGTATTTT. This sequence encodes CAWSAGTGEDTQYF. The whole variable domain, remainder taken from reference TRBV30 and TRBJ2-3, is SQTIHQWPATLVQPVGSPLSLECTVEGTSNPNLYWYRQAAGRGLQLLFYSVGIGQISSEVPQNLSASRPQDRQFILSSKKLLLSDSGFYLCAWSAGTGEDTQYFGPGTRLTVL.